This T cell receptor beta chain derives from a study of vaccination and CD4 T cells after COVID-19. At the level of the study: With a range of 35 to 161, the median interval from diagnosis to drawing post-COVID samples was 90 to 120 days. Control cultures, each given a CEFX pool, an HIV-1 Nef pool, or no peptide, were included.

Worth noting for this clonotype: Antigen: not known.

Treatment noted: approximately 9-day PBMC culture with coronavirus spike peptide pools or control peptides (ViraFEST assay). Sequence data for DNA of cultured CD4+ T cells were generated by the Oncomine TCR Beta short-read assay. Using the QIAamp micro DNA kit, genomic DNA was extracted from the CD4+ T cells that had been cultured. TCRdb re-called the PCR reads with MiXCR, one entry per CDR3 protein. The data contain 20,000 to 25,000 distinct CDR3 sequences, 43% of them singletons. Germline V gives CDR1 MNHEY, CDR2 SVGAGI. CDR3 length: 12 residues. V lost 2 bases to trimming and J lost 1 base, with 2 bases between them.

The specimen sequenced was CD4+ T cells from blood, cultured in vitro. The V and J genes are TRBV6-5 and TRBJ1-2, with D uncertain. The TCR sequence derives from a human donor who had recovered from COVID-19. The CDR3 region is CASSYLNYGYTF. CDR3 DNA: TGTGCCAGCAGTTACCTTAACTATGGCTACACCTTC.